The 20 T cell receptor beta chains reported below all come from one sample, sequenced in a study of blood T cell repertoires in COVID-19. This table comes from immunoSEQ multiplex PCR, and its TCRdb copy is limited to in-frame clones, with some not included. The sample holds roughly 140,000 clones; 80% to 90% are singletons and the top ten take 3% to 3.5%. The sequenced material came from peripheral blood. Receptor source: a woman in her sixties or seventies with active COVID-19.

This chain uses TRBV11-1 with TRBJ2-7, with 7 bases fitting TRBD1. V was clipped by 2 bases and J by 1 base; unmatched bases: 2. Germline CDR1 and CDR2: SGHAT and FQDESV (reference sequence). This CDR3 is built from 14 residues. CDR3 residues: CASSLQGQSYEQYF. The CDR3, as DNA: TGTGCCAGCAGCTTACAGGGACAGTCCTACGAGCAGTACTTC.

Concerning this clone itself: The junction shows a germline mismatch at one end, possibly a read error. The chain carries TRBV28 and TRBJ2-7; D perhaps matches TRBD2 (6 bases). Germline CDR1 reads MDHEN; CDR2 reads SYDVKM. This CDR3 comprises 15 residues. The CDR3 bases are TGTGCCAGCAGTTTCGGGGGTCCGAGCTCCTACGGGCAGTACTTC. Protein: CASSFGGPSSYGQYF.

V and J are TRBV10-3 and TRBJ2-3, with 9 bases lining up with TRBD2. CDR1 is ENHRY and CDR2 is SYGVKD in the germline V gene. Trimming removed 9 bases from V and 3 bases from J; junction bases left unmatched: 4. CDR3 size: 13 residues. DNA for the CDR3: TGTGCCATTAATAGCGGGAGTACAGATACGCAGTATTTT. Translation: CAINSGSTDTQYF.

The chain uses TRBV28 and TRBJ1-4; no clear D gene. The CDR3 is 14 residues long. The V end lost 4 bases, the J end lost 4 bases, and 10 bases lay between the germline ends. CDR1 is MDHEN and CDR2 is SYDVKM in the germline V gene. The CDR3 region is CASSSRSLNEKLFF. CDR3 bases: TGTGCCAGCAGTTCACGGTCCCTTAATGAAAAACTGTTTTTT.

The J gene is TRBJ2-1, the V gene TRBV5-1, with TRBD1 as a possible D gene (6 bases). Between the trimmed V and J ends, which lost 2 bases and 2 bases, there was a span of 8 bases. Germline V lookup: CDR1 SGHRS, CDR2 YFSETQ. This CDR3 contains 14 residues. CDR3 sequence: CASSLGQTYNEQFF. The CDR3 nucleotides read TGCGCCAGCAGCTTAGGACAGACCTACAATGAGCAGTTCTTC. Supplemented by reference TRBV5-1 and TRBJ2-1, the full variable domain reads KAGVTQTPRYLIKTRGQQVTLSCSPISGHRSVSWYQQTPGQGLQFLFEYFSETQRNKGNFPGRFSGRQFSNSRSEMNVSTLELGDSALYLCASSLGQTYNEQFFGPGTRLTVL.

The DNA for the CDR3 is TGTGCCAGCAGCCAAGGGCGAACCTCGGGGGAGCAGTACTTC. It is translated as CASSQGRTSGEQYF. The chain combines TRBV3-1 (or the pseudogene TRBV3-2) with TRBJ2-7; D is perhaps TRBD2 (5 bases). V gave up 1 base and J gave up 7 bases, with 14 bases separating them. Germline V gene data show CDR1 as LGHDT and CDR2 as YNNKEL (reference sequence). There are 14 residues in the CDR3.

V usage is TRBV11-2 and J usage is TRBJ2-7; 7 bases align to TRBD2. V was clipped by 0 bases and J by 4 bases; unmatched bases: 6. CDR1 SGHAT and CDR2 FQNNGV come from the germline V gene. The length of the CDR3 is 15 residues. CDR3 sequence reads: CASSLDMTSPYEQYF. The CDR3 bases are TGTGCCAGCAGCTTAGACATGACTAGCCCTTACGAGCAGTACTTC.

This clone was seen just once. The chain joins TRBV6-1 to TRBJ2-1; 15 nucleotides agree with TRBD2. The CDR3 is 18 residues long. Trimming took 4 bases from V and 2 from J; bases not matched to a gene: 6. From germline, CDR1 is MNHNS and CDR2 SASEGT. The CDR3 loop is CASSGTSGRGGTYNEQFF. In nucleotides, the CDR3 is TGTGCCAGCAGTGGGACTAGCGGGAGGGGGGGGACCTACAATGAGCAGTTCTTC.

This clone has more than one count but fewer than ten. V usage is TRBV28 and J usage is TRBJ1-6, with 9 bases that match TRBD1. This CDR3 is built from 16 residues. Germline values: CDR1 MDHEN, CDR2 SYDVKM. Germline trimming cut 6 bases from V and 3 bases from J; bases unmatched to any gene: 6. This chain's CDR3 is CASSYRGHGYNSPLHF. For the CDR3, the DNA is TGTGCCAGCAGCTACAGGGGGCATGGCTATAATTCACCCCTCCACTTT.

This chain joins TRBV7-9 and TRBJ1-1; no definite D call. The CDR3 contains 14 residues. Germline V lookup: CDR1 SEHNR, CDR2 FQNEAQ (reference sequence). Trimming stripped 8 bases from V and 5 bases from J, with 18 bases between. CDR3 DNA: TGTGCCAGCCTCCCCGGCAGGTCGACGACTGAAGCTTTCTTT. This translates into CASLPGRSTTEAFF.

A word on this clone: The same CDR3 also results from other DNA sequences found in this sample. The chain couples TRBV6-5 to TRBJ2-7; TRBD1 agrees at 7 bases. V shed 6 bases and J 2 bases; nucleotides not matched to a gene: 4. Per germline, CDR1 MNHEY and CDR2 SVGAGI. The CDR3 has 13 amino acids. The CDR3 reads CASRPQGAYEQYF. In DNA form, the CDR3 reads TGTGCCAGCAGACCTCAGGGGGCCTACGAGCAGTACTTC.

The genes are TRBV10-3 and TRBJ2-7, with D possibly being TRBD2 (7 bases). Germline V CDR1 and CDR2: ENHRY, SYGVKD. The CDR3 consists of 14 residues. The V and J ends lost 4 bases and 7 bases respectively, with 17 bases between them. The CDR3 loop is CAISAGGPTSEQYF. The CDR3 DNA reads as TGTGCCATCAGTGCCGGGGGGCCCACCTCTGAGCAGTACTTC.

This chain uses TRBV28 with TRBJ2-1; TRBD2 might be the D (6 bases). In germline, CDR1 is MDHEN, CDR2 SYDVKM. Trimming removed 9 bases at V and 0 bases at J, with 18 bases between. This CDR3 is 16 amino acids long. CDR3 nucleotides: TGTGCCAGTTCTATCTTGCGGGACGGCTCCTACAATGAGCAGTTCTTC. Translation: CASSILRDGSYNEQFF.

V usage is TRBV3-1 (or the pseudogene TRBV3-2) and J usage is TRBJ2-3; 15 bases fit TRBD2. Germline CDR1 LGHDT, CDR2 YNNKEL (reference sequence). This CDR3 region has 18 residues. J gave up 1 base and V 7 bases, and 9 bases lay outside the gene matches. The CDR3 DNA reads TGTGCCAGCATCCCCGGACTAGCGGGAGGGCCCGGCACAGATACGCAGTATTTT. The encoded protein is CASIPGLAGGPGTDTQYF.

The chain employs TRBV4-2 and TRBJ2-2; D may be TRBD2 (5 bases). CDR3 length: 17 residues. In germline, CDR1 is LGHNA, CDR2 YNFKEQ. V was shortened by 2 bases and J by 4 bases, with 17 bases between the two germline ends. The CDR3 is CASSQPGLGVGTGELFF. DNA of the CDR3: TGTGCCAGCAGCCAACCCGGCCTGGGAGTCGGCACCGGGGAGCTGTTTTTT.

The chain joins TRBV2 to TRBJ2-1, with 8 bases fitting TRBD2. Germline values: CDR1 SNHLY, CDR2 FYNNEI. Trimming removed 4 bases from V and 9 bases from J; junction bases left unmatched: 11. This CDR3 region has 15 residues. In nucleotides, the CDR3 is TGTGCCAGCAGTGGTAGCGGGATGTCCCTAAGTGAGCAGTTCTTC. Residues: CASSGSGMSLSEQFF.

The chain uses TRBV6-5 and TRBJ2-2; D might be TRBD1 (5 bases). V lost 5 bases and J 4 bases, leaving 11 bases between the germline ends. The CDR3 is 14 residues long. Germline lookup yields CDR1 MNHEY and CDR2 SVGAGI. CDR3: CASSTPRGTGELFF. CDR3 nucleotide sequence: TGTGCCAGCAGTACTCCTAGGGGCACCGGGGAGCTGTTTTTT.

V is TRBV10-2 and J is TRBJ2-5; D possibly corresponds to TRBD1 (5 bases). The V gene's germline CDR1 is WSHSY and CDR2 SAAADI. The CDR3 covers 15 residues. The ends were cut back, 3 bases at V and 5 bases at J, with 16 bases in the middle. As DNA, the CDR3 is TGCGCCAGCAGTGATCGGCAGGGCCCTTGGGAGACCCAGTACTTC. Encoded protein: CASSDRQGPWETQYF.

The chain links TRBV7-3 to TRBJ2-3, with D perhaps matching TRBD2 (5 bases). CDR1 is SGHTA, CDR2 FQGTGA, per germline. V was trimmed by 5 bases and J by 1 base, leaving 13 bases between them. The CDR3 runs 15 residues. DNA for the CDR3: TGTGCCAGCAGCCCTCAACTAGAACGCACAGATACGCAGTATTTT. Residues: CASSPQLERTDTQYF.

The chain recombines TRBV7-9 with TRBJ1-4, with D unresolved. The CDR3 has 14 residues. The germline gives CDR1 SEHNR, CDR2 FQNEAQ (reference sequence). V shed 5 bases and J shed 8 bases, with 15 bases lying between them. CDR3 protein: CASSPLGEREKLFF. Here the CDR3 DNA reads TGTGCCAGCAGCCCTCTGGGAGAGAGGGAAAAACTGTTTTTT.